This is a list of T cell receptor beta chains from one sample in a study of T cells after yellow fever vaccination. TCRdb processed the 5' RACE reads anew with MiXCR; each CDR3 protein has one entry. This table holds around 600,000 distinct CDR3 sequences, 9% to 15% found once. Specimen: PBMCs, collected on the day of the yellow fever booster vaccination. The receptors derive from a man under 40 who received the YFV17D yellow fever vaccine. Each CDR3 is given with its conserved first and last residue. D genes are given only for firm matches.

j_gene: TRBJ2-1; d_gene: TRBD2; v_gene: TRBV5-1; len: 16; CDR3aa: CASSYAGTSVWDEQFF
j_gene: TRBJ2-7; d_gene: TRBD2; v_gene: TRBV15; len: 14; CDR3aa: CATSINREGYEQYF
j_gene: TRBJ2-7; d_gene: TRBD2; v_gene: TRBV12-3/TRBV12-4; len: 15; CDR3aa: CASSLLAGGTGEQYF
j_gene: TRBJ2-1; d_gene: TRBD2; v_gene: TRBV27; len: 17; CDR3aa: CASSPRTSGMFDNEQFF
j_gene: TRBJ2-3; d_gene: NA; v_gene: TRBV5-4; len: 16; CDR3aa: CASSSGGRPGTDTQYF
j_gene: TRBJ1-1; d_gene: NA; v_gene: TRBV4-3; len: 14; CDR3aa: CASSQDIMNTEAFF
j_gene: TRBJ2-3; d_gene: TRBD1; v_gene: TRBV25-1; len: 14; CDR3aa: CASSKGQATDTQYF
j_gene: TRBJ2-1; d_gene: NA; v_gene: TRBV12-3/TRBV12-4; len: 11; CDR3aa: CASSLARKQFF
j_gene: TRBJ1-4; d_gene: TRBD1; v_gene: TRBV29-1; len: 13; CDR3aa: CSVGTGVYEKLFF
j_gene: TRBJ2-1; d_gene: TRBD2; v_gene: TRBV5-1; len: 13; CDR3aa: CASSGTTLNEQFF
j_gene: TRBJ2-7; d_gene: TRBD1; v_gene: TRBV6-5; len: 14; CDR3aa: CASSYGQVAYEQYF
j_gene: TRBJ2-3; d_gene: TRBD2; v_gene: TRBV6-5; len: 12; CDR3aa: CASSSRGDTQYF
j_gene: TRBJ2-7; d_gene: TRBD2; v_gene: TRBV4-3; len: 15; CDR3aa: CASSPGLAGEYEQYF
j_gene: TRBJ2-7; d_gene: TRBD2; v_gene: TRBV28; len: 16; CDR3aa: CASSAHSGGRAPEQYF
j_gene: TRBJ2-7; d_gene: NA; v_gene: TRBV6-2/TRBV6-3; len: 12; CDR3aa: CASSYEVDEQYF
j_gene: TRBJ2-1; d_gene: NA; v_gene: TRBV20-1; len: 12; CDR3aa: CSAGFTADEQFF
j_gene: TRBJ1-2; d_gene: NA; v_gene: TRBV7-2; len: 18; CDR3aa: CASSLVRRQASSNYGYTF
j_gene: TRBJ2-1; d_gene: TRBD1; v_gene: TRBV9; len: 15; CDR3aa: CASNADRGGHNEQFF
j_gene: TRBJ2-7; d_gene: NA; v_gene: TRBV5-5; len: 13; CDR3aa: CASSLRGGDEQYF
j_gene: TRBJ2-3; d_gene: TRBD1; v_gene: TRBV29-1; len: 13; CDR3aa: CSGKDRVKDTQYF
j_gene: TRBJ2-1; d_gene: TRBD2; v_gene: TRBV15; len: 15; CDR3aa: CATSGTSGSNNEQFF
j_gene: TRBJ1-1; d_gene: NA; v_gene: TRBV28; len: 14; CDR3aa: CASSLIQGVPEAFF
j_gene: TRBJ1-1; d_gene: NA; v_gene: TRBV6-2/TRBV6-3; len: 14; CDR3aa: CASSRLHRNGKAFF
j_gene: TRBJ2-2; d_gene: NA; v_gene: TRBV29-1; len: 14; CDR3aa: CSVSEGLSSRELFF
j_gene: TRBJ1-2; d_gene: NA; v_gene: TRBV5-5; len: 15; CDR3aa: CASSLMLTVNYGYTF
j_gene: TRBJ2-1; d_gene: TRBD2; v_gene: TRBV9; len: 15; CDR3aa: CASSVAPGGYNEQFF
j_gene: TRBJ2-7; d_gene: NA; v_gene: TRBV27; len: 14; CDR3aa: CASRLDSLPYEQYF
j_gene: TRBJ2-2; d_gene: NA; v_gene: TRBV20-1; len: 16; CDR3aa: CSARAFGSRPTGELFF
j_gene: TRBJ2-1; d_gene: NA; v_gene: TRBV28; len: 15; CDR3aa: CASRNVMGSYNEQFF
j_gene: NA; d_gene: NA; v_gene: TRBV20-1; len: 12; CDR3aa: CSARQYGQPQYF
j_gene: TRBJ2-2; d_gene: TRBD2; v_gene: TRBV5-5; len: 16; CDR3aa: CASSSREGLDVGELFF
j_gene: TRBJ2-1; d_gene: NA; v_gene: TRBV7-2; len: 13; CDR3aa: CASSERRRDEQFF
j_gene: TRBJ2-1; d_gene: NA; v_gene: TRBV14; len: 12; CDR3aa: CASSQWSVGQFF
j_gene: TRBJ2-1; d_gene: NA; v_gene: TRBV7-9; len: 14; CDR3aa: CASSPKTDYNEQFF
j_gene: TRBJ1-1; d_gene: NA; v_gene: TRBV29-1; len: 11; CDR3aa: CSVAVGTEAFF
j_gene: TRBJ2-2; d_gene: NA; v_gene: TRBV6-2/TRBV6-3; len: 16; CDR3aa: CASSYLSLRTPGELFF
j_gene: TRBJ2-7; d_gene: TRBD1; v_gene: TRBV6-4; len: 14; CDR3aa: CASIDRDRTYEQYF
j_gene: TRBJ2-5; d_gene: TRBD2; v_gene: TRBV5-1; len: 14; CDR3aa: CASSSQAGDGTQYF
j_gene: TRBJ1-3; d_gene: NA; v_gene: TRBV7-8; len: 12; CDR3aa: CASSSFGNTIYF